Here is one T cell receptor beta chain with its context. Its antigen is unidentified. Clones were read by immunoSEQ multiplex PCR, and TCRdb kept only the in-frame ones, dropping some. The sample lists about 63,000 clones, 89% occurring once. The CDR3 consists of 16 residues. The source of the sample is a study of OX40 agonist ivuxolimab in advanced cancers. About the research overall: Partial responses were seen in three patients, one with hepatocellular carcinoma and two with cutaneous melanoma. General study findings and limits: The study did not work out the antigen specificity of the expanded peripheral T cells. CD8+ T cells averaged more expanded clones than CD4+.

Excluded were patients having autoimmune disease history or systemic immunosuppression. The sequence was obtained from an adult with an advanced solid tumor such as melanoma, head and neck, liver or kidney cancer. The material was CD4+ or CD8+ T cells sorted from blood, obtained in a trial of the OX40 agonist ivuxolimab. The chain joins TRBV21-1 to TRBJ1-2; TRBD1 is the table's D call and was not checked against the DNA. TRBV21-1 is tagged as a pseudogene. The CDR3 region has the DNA TGTGCCAGCAGCAAAGATGGGCAGACAGGGATCTATGGCTACACCTTC. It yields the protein CASSKDGQTGIYGYTF.